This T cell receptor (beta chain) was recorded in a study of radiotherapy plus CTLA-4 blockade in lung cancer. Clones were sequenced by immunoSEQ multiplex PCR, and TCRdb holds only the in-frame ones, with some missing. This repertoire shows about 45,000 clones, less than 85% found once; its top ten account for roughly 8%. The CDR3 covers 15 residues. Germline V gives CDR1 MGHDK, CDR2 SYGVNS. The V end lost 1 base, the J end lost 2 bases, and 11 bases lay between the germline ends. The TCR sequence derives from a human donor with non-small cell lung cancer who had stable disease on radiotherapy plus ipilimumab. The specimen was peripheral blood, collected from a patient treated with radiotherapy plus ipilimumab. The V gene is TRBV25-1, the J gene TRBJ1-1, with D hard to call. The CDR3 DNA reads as TGTGCCAGCAGTGAATTAGAAGGGCCAAACACTGAAGCTTTCTTT. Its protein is CASSELEGPNTEAFF.